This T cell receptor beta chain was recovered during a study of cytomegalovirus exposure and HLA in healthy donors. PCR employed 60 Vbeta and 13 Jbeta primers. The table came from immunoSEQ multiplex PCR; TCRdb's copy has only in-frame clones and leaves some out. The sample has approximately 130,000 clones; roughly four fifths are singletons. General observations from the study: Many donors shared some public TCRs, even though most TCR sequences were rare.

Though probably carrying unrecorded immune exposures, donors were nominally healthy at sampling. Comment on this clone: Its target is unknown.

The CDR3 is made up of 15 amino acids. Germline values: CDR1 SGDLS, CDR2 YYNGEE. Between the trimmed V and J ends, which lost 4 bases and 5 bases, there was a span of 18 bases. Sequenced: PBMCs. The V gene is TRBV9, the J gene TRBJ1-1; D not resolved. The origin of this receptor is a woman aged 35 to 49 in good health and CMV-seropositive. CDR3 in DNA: TGTGCCAGCAGCCCAAGAGGTGGGTTCGGGACTGAAGCTTTCTTT. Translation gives CASSPRGGFGTEAFF.